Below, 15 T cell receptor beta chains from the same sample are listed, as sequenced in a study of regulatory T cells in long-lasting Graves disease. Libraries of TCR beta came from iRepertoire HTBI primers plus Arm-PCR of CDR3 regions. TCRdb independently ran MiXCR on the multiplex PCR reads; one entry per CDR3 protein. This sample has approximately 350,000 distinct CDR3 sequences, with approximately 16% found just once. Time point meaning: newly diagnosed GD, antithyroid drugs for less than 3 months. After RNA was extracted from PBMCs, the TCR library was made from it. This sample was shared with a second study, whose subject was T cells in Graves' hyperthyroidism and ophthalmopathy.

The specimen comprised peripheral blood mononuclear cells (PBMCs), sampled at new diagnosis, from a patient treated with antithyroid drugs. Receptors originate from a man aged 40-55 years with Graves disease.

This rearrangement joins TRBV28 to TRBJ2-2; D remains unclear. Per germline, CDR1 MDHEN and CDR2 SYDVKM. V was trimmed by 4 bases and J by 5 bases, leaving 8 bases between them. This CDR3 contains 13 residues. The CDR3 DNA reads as TGTGCCAGCAGTTCGACCCAAACCGGGGAGCTGTTTTTT. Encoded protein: CASSSTQTGELFF.

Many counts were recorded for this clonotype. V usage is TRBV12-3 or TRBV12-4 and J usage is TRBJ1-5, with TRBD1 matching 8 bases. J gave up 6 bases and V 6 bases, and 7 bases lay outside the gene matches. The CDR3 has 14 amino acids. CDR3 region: CASSDDRGTQPQHF. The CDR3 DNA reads TGTGCCAGCAGCGATGACAGGGGCACTCAGCCCCAGCATTTT.

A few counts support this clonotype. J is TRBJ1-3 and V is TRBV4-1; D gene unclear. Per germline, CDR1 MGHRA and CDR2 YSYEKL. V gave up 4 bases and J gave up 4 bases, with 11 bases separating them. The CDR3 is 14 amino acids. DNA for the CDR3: TGCGCCAGCAGCCGAACAATGGGAGGAAACACCATATATTTT. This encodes CASSRTMGGNTIYF.

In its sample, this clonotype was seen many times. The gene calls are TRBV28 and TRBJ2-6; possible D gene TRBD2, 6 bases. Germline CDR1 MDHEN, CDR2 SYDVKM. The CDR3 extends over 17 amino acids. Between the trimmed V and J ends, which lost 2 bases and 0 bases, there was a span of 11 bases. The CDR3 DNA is TGTGCCAGCAGTTTAGCGGGGCCGATCTCTGGGGCCAACGTCCTGACTTTC. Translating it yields CASSLAGPISGANVLTF. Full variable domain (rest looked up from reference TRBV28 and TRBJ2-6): DVKVTQSSRYLVKRTGEKVFLECVQDMDHENMFWYRQDPGLGLRLIYFSYDVKMKEKGDIPEGYSVSREKKERFSLILESASTNQTSMYLCASSLAGPISGANVLTFGAGSRLTVL.

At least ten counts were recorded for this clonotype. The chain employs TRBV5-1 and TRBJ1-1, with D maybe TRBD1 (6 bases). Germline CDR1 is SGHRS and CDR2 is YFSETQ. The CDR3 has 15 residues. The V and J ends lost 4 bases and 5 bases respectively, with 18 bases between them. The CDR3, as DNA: TGCGCCAGCAGCGGGACCCAACAGGGAGGGACTGAAGCTTTCTTT. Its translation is CASSGTQQGGTEAFF. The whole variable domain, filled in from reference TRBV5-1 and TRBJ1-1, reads KAGVTQTPRYLIKTRGQQVTLSCSPISGHRSVSWYQQTPGQGLQFLFEYFSETQRNKGNFPGRFSGRQFSNSRSEMNVSTLELGDSALYLCASSGTQQGGTEAFFGQGTRLTVV.

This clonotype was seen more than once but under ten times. CDR3 amino acids: CSALTDSYEQYF. The CDR3 DNA sequence: TGCAGCGCCCTCACAGATTCCTACGAGCAGTACTTC. The chain couples TRBV29-1 to TRBJ2-7, with D hard to call. V dropped 7 bases and J dropped 1 base, with 11 bases sitting between them. The CDR3 covers 12 residues. Germline CDR1 and CDR2: SQVTM and ANQGSEA.

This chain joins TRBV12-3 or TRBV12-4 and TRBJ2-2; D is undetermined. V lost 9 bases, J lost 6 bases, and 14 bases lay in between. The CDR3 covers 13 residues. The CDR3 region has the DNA TGTGCCAGTTCAATATCTCGGTCCGGGGAGCTGTTTTTT. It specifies CASSISRSGELFF.

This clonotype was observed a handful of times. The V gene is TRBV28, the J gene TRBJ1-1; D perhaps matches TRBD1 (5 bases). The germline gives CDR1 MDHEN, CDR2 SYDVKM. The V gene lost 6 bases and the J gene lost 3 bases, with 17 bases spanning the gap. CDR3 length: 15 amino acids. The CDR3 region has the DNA TGTGCCAGCAGGAAAGGAGGGGTTTTGTACACTGAAGCTTTCTTT. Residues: CASRKGGVLYTEAFF.

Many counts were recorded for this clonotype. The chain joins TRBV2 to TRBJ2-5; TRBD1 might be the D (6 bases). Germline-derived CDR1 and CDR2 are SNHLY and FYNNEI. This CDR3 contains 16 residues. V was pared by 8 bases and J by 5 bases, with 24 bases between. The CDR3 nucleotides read TGTGCCAGCTCTCTTCAATCCGGGACACCAATCGAGACCCAGTACTTC. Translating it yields CASSLQSGTPIETQYF.

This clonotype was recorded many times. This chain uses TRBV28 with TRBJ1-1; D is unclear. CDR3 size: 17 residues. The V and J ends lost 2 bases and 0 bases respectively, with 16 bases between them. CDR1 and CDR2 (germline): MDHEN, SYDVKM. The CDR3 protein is CASSLATLGGMNTEAFF. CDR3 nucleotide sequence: TGTGCCAGCAGTTTAGCCACCTTGGGAGGGATGAACACTGAAGCTTTCTTT.

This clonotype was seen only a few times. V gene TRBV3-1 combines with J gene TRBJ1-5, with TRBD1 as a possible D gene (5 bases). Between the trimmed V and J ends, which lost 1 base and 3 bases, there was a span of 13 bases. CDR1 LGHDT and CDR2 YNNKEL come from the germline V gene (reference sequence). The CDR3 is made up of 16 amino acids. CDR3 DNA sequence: TGTGCCAGCAGCCAAGGGGAGGGGCCCCCCAATCAGCCCCAGCATTTT. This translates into CASSQGEGPPNQPQHF. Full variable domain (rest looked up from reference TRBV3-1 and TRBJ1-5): DTAVSQTPKYLVTQMGNDKSIKCEQNLGHDTMYWYKQDSKKFLKIMFSYNNKELIINETVPNRFSPKSPDKAHLNLHINSLELGDSAVYFCASSQGEGPPNQPQHFGDGTRLSIL.

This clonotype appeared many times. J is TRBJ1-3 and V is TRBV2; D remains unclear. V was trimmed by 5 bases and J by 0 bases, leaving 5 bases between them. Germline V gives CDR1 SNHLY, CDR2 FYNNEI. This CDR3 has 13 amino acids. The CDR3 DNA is TGTGCCAGCAGTCAGCACTCTGGAAACACCATATATTTT. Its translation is CASSQHSGNTIYF. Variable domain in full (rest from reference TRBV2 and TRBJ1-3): EPEVTQTPSHQVTQMGQEVILRCVPISNHLYFYWYRQILGQKVEFLVSFYNNEISEKSEIFDDQFSVERPDGSNFTLKIRSTKLEDSAMYFCASSQHSGNTIYFGEGSWLTVV.

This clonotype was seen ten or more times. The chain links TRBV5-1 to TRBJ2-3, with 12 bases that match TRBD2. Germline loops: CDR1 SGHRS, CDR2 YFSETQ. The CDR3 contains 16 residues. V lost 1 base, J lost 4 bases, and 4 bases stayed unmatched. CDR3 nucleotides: TGCGCCAGCAGCTTGCCGCTAGCGGGGGGGCCAGATACGCAGTATTTT. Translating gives CASSLPLAGGPDTQYF.

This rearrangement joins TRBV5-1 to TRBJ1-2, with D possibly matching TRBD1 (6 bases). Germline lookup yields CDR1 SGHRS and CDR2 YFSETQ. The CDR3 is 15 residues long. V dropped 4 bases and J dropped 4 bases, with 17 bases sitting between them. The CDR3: CASSPVQGAGYGYTF. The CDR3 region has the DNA TGCGCCAGCAGCCCCGTACAGGGTGCCGGCTATGGCTACACCTTC.

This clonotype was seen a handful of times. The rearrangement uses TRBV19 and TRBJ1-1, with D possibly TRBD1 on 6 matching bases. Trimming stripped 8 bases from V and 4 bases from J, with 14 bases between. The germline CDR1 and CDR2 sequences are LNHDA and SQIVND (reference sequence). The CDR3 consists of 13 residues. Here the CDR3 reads CASRVRGGTEAFF. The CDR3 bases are TGTGCCAGTCGTGTTAGGGGGGGCACTGAAGCTTTCTTT.